A single sample is the source of the 32 T cell receptor beta chains below, sequenced in a study of T cells in Graves' hyperthyroidism and ophthalmopathy. TCR beta CDR3 region amplification was performed from RNA transcripts. HTBI primers were the set used in a first-round RT-PCR of the TCR CDR3. Via MiXCR, TCRdb re-called the multiplex PCR reads, giving one row per CDR3 protein. Found here are a few hundred thousand distinct CDR3 sequences, approximately 17% of them singletons; the top ten hold around 40%. Sequences were obtained from blood. These receptors originate from a man between 18 and 29 years old with Graves' ophthalmopathy.

The CDR3 nucleotides are TGTGCCAGCAAGGACTGGGCCAATACCTACGAGCAGTACTTC. As protein: CASKDWANTYEQYF. The J gene is TRBJ2-7, the V gene TRBV28; weak D call: TRBD2 (5 bases). Germline CDR1 is MDHEN and CDR2 is SYDVKM. The CDR3 runs 14 residues. V gave up 7 bases and J gave up 2 bases, with 15 bases separating them.

In its sample, this clonotype was seen many times. The chain links TRBV11-2 to TRBJ2-5, with 9 bases identical to TRBD2. J lost 5 bases, V lost 5 bases, and 9 bases had no gene match. Germline values: CDR1 SGHAT, CDR2 FQNNGV. The CDR3 is 15 amino acids. The CDR3 DNA reads as TGTGCCAGCAGCCCCCCGGGACTAGCTGGGGAGACCCAGTACTTC. It specifies CASSPPGLAGETQYF.

This clonotype appeared a few times. This rearrangement joins TRBV7-9 to TRBJ1-2; 10 bases map to TRBD1. CDR3 length: 17 amino acids. Germline assignment: CDR1 SEHNR and CDR2 FQNEAQ (reference sequence). V shed 4 bases and J 6 bases; nucleotides not matched to a gene: 14. The CDR3 region is CASSSDRGQAGVHGYTF. CDR3 DNA: TGTGCCAGCAGCTCCGACAGGGGGCAGGCTGGTGTTCATGGCTACACCTTC.

This clonotype was seen a handful of times. The chain joins TRBV5-1 to TRBJ1-2; TRBD1 might be the D (6 bases). With 4 bases removed from V and 4 bases from J, the gap between germline ends came to 14 bases. Per the germline V gene, CDR1 is SGHRS and CDR2 is YFSETQ. The CDR3 totals 14 residues. The CDR3 DNA is TGCGCCAGCAGCAGGACAGACCCCATCTATGGCTACACCTTC. Protein: CASSRTDPIYGYTF.

The gene calls are TRBV6-1 and TRBJ2-2, with 8 positions matching TRBD2. Germline values: CDR1 MNHNS, CDR2 SASEGT. CDR3 length: 16 amino acids. With V trimmed by 5 bases and J by 0 bases, 5 bases remained unmatched. The CDR3 protein is CASSYGRGSNTGELFF. CDR3 sequence (DNA): TGTGCCAGCAGTTACGGGAGGGGCTCGAACACCGGGGAGCTGTTTTTT.

The chain links TRBV9 to TRBJ2-3; D uncertain. The CDR3 consists of 14 residues. V lost 2 bases and J 0 bases, leaving 7 bases between the germline ends. Per germline, CDR1 SGDLS and CDR2 YYNGEE. Here the CDR3 DNA reads TGTGCCAGCAGCGTCTCCGGTAGCACAGATACGCAGTATTTT. Protein product: CASSVSGSTDTQYF.

This sequence joins TRBV2 and TRBJ2-4, with a tentative D call TRBD1 (5 bases). CDR3 size: 19 residues. The V gene's germline CDR1 is SNHLY and CDR2 FYNNEI. V dropped 1 base and J dropped 0 bases, with 19 bases sitting between them. Here the CDR3 DNA reads TGTGCCAGCAGTGAAGAGGCGACAGAAAAATACCTAGCCAAAAACATTCAGTACTTC. It is translated as CASSEEATEKYLAKNIQYF.

The rearrangement links TRBV5-1 to TRBJ2-6; no clear D gene. Trimming removed 3 bases at V and 3 bases at J, with 10 bases between. There are 15 residues in the CDR3. The germline CDR1 and CDR2 sequences are SGHRS and YFSETQ. CDR3: CASSSEVFGANVLTF. The CDR3 nucleotides read TGCGCCAGCAGCTCCGAGGTGTTTGGGGCCAACGTCCTGACTTTC.

This clonotype was counted only a few times. This chain links TRBV18 with TRBJ2-1; D is unresolved. The CDR3 extends over 12 amino acids. Germline V gene data show CDR1 as KGHSH and CDR2 as LQKENI. V lost 2 bases and J 8 bases, leaving 7 bases between the germline ends. The CDR3 bases are TGTGCCAGCTCACCAGCGGACGATGAGCAGTTCTTC. It encodes CASSPADDEQFF. Based on the CDR3 plus reference TRBV18 and TRBJ2-1, the full variable domain is NAGVMQNPRHLVRRRGQEARLRCSPMKGHSHVYWYRQLPEEGLKFMVYLQKENIIDESGMPKERFSAEFPKEGPSILRIQQVVRGDSAAYFCASSPADDEQFFGPGTRLTVL.

The chain has TRBV20-1 and TRBJ2-3; 8 bases map to TRBD2. Germline V CDR1 and CDR2: DFQATT, SNEGSKA (reference sequence). The V segment lost 3 bases and the J segment 4 bases; nucleotides outside the gene matches: 6. The CDR3 has 14 amino acids. The CDR3, as DNA: TGCAGTGCTAGGGGTTCAGCGGGAGCAGATACGCAGTATTTT. Its translation: CSARGSAGADTQYF.

The genes are TRBV4-1 and TRBJ1-2, with a weak D call TRBD1 (6 bases). There are 15 residues in the CDR3. The V end was cut by 0 bases, the J end by 2 bases, with 10 bases between. CDR1 is MGHRA, CDR2 YSYEKL, per germline. The CDR3 coding sequence is TGCGCCAGCAGCCAAGAGAGCGGGGGCAACTATGGCTACACCTTC. The encoded protein is CASSQESGGNYGYTF.

This clonotype was seen more than once but under ten times. The chain joins TRBV7-9 to TRBJ2-2; possible D gene TRBD2, 6 bases. The CDR3 has 15 amino acids. The germline V and J ends were trimmed by 1 base and 4 bases, with 10 bases remaining between them. Germline CDR1 is SEHNR and CDR2 is FQNEAQ (reference sequence). DNA for the CDR3: TGTGCCAGCAGCTTAGGCGGGGCTCCCACCGGGGAGCTGTTTTTT. The encoded protein is CASSLGGAPTGELFF. The whole variable domain, remainder taken from reference TRBV7-9 and TRBJ2-2, is DTGVSQNPRHKITKRGQNVTFRCDPISEHNRLYWYRQTLGQGPEFLTYFQNEAQLEKSRLLSDRFSAERPKGSFSTLEIQRTEQGDSAMYLCASSLGGAPTGELFFGEGSRLTVL.

The chain joins TRBV7-9 to TRBJ2-1; the D is unclear. Trimming shortened V by 4 bases and J by 6 bases, and 7 bases separated the two germline ends. Germline CDR1 reads SEHNR; CDR2 reads FQNEAQ (reference sequence). CDR3 size: 12 residues. The CDR3: CASSSLANEQFF. For the CDR3, the DNA is TGTGCCAGCAGCTCACTCGCCAATGAGCAGTTCTTC.

This chain joins TRBV15 and TRBJ1-2; D might be TRBD1 (6 bases). Germline V gene sequence: CDR1 LNHNV, CDR2 YYDKDF (reference sequence). CDR3 length: 15 amino acids. The ends were cut back, 1 base at V and 2 bases at J, with 11 bases in the middle. CDR3 protein: CATSRAPTGNYGYTF. The CDR3 bases are TGTGCCACCAGCAGAGCCCCGACAGGCAACTATGGCTACACCTTC.

This clonotype was seen only a few times. The V gene is TRBV19, the J gene TRBJ1-2; the D gene is possibly TRBD1 (5 bases). The V gene lost 8 bases and the J gene lost 8 bases, with 6 bases spanning the gap. Germline assignment: CDR1 LNHDA and CDR2 SQIVND (reference sequence). CDR3 length: 9 residues. The CDR3 nucleotides read TGTGCCAGTCGGACAGGCTACACCTTC. It specifies CASRTGYTF.

This clonotype was detected only a few times. The J gene is TRBJ2-5, the V gene TRBV5-5; 7 positions agree with TRBD2. The CDR3 is 18 amino acids. Germline CDR1 reads SGHKS; CDR2 reads YYEKEE (reference sequence). Trimming removed 0 bases from V and 1 base from J; junction bases left unmatched: 12. For the CDR3, the DNA is TGTGCCAGCAGCTTGGTTTCGTGGGCGGGGGTGGTCCAAGAGACCCAGTACTTC. Translated, it gives CASSLVSWAGVVQETQYF. Filled out from reference TRBV5-5 and TRBJ2-5, the complete variable domain reads DAGVTQSPTHLIKTRGQQVTLRCSPISGHKSVSWYQQVLGQGPQFIFQYYEKEERGRGNFPDRFSARQFPNYSSELNVNALLLGDSALYLCASSLVSWAGVVQETQYFGPGTRLLVL.

This clonotype appeared many times. V and J are TRBV12-3 or TRBV12-4 and TRBJ1-5; the D gene is possibly TRBD1 (5 bases). This CDR3 spans 14 amino acids. V was cut by 4 bases and J by 6 bases, with 13 bases left in between. CDR3 loop: CASSSTGTSQPQHF. The CDR3 nucleotides read TGTGCCAGCAGTTCCACCGGGACGTCTCAGCCCCAGCATTTT.

The count of this clonotype is one. The rearrangement uses TRBV20-1 and TRBJ1-6; the match to TRBD1 covers 7 bases. The CDR3 is 12 residues long. The germline CDR1 and CDR2 sequences are DFQATT and SNEGSKA (reference sequence). J gave up 10 bases and V 4 bases, and 4 bases lay outside the gene matches. DNA for the CDR3: TGCAGTGCTAAGACAGGGTGGTCACCCCTCCACTTT. Protein sequence: CSAKTGWSPLHF.

The chain recombines TRBV4-1 with TRBJ1-3, with D unclear. With 3 bases removed from V and 0 bases from J, the gap between germline ends came to 12 bases. The CDR3 is made up of 16 amino acids. Germline values: CDR1 MGHRA, CDR2 YSYEKL. In DNA, the CDR3 is TGCGCCAGCAGCCAGCCGACGGGCAGCTCTGGAAACACCATATATTTT. The encoded protein is CASSQPTGSSGNTIYF.

The V gene is TRBV9, the J gene TRBJ1-1; D is perhaps TRBD1 (5 bases). Between the trimmed V and J ends, which lost 4 bases and 4 bases, there was a span of 14 bases. The CDR3 spans 14 residues. The V gene's germline CDR1 is SGDLS and CDR2 YYNGEE. CDR3 sequence: CASSFRWGGTEAFF. CDR3 sequence (DNA): TGTGCCAGCAGCTTTAGGTGGGGGGGCACTGAAGCTTTCTTT.

The chain links TRBV7-9 to TRBJ2-1; weak D call: TRBD2 (6 bases). CDR3 size: 15 residues. Germline values: CDR1 SEHNR, CDR2 FQNEAQ (reference sequence). V lost 4 bases and J 1 base, leaving 11 bases between the germline ends. CDR3 in DNA: TGTGCCAGCAGCTCCGCGGGGCATTCCTACAATGAGCAGTTCTTC. It translates to CASSSAGHSYNEQFF.

On this clonotype: No conserved phenylalanine or tryptophan ends this CDR3, so it is likely a read error. V gene TRBV5-1 combines with J gene TRBJ1-1; TRBD1 aligns across 8 bases. Looked up from germline, CDR1 is SGHRS and CDR2 is YFSETQ. This CDR3 contains 15 residues. CDR3 residues: CASSPGTGPATEAFL. The CDR3, as DNA: TGTGCCAGCAGCCCGGGGACAGGACCCGCCACTGAAGCTTTCCTT.

This clonotype was found a few times. The J gene is TRBJ2-2, the V gene TRBV14, with unresolved D. This CDR3 spans 14 amino acids. V lost 2 bases to trimming and J lost 3 bases, with 7 bases between them. Germline CDR1 and CDR2: SGHDN and FVKESK. The CDR3 coding sequence is TGTGCCAGCAGCCAACGGTTGGACACCGGGGAGCTGTTTTTT. It translates to CASSQRLDTGELFF.

This clonotype was observed at least ten times. The chain joins TRBV20-1 to TRBJ2-7, with a possible D match to TRBD1 (5 bases). The CDR3 runs to 13 residues. Germline lookup yields CDR1 DFQATT and CDR2 SNEGSKA (reference sequence). Trimming removed 4 bases from V and 4 bases from J, with 14 bases in between. The CDR3 protein is CSAKAGHPYEQYF. As DNA, the CDR3 is TGCAGTGCTAAAGCAGGGCACCCTTACGAGCAGTACTTC.

V usage is TRBV28 and J usage is TRBJ2-7; TRBD1 matches at 7 bases. This CDR3 region has 13 residues. The germline V gene encodes CDR1 MDHEN and CDR2 SYDVKM. Trimming removed 6 bases from V and 5 bases from J; junction bases left unmatched: 7. DNA for the CDR3: TGTGCCAGCAGGGTACAGGGGATCCACGAGCAGTACTTC. It yields the protein CASRVQGIHEQYF.

This clonotype was picked up a small number of times. The chain recombines TRBV27 with TRBJ1-4, with D possibly matching TRBD1 (5 bases). The CDR3 is 14 residues long. Trimming cost V 5 bases and J 3 bases, with 10 bases left between them. Germline-derived CDR1 and CDR2 are MNHEY and SMNVEV (reference sequence). In DNA, the CDR3 is TGTGCCAGCAGTCACAGGTTACCTAATGAAAAACTGTTTTTT. Translated, it gives CASSHRLPNEKLFF.

This chain connects TRBV20-1 to TRBJ2-1, with no clear D. Germline V gene sequence: CDR1 DFQATT, CDR2 SNEGSKA (reference sequence). CDR3 length: 17 amino acids. V lost 0 bases, J lost 0 bases, and 15 bases lay in between. CDR3 sequence: CSARDTQITSSYNEQFF. The DNA for the CDR3 is TGCAGTGCTAGAGATACCCAAATCACCAGCTCCTACAATGAGCAGTTCTTC.

This clonotype was detected only a few times. CDR3 sequence (DNA): TGTGCCATCAGTGGGGAGGGGGGGGCTTTCTTT. Its protein is CAISGEGGAFF. J is TRBJ1-1 and V is TRBV10-3, with D tentatively TRBD1 (6 bases). The CDR3 has 11 residues. V was trimmed by 4 bases and J by 11 bases, leaving 11 bases between them. CDR1 is ENHRY and CDR2 is SYGVKD in the germline V gene.

This clonotype was observed many times. The chain joins TRBV5-1 to TRBJ2-5; 10 bases fit TRBD1. The germline CDR1 and CDR2 sequences are SGHRS and YFSETQ. The CDR3 covers 15 residues. The V segment lost 3 bases and the J segment 4 bases; nucleotides outside the gene matches: 6. The CDR3 DNA is TGCGCCAGCAGCTCGACAGGGGGCCGAGGAGAGACCCAGTACTTC. Protein sequence: CASSSTGGRGETQYF.

This clonotype was counted a few times. The chain joins TRBV7-9 to TRBJ2-1; 12 bases map to TRBD2. This CDR3 is built from 18 residues. Germline loops: CDR1 SEHNR, CDR2 FQNEAQ (reference sequence). The V segment lost 0 bases and the J segment 3 bases; nucleotides outside the gene matches: 6. CDR3 DNA sequence: TGTGCCAGCAGCTTAGCTGACACGGGACTAGCGGGCTACAATGAGCAGTTCTTC. This gives the protein CASSLADTGLAGYNEQFF.

The chain links TRBV2 to TRBJ2-7, with 9 bases that match TRBD1. There are 16 residues in the CDR3. Germline trimming cut 6 bases from V and 4 bases from J; bases unmatched to any gene: 13. Germline values: CDR1 SNHLY, CDR2 FYNNEI. In nucleotides, the CDR3 is TGTGCCAGCAGCCCCCCCAGGACAGGGGATTTGTACGAGCAGTACTTC. Translating gives CASSPPRTGDLYEQYF.

This clonotype was counted a few times. The chain uses TRBV20-1 and TRBJ1-2; the D gene is possibly TRBD1 (5 bases). Trimming took 1 base from V and 4 from J, leaving 13 bases between them. There are 14 residues in the CDR3. Germline V gene lookup returns CDR1 DFQATT and CDR2 SNEGSKA (reference sequence). The CDR3 bases are TGCAGTGCTAGAGGGATAAGAGGGGTCTATGGCTACACCTTC. It encodes CSARGIRGVYGYTF.